This T cell receptor beta chain emerged from a study of blood T cells in healthy people across ages. Primers used in a second PCR of about 7 to 12 cycles were a sample-barcoded 5' primer and a J-beta primer mix. Each cDNA molecule was tagged by a template-switch adaptor that had 12 random nucleotides. Using its own MiXCR run on the 5' RACE reads, TCRdb lists one record per CDR3 protein. The sample lists around 580,000 distinct CDR3 sequences; 40% to 55% were seen once. The junction had 14 bases not matched to a gene; V was cut back by 7 bases and J by 5 bases. Germline V gene lookup returns CDR1 SQVTM and CDR2 ANQGSEA. This CDR3 has 15 amino acids. Regarding this clonotype: The target antigen is unknown.

Study-level results: The long-lived group displayed more naive CD4+ cells, plus higher diversity, than the aged donors did.

The sample taken for sequencing was blood. The sequence was collected from an older man in good health. The chain links TRBV29-1 to TRBJ2-5, with 9 positions matching TRBD2. DNA for the CDR3: TGCAGCGCCGTAGGTAGCGGGAGTCATGGCGAGACCCAGTACTTC. Translated, it gives CSAVGSGSHGETQYF.